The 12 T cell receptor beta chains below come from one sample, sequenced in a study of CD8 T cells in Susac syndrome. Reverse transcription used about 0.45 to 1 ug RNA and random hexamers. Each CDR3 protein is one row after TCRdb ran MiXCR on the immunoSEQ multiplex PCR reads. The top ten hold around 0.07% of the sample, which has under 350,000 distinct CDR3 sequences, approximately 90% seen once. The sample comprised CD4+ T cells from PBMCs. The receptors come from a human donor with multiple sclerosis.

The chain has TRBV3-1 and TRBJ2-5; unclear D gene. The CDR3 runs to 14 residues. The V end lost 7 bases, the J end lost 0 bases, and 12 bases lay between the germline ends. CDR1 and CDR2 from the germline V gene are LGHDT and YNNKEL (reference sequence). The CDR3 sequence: CASNSGSYQETQYF. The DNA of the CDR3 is TGTGCCAGCAACTCCGGATCGTACCAAGAGACCCAGTACTTC.

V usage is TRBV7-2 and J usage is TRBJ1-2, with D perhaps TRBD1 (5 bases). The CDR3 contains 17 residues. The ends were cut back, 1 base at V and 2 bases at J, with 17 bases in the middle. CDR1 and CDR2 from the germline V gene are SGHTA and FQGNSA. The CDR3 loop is CASSLDEIAGLNYGYTF. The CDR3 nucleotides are TGTGCCAGCAGCTTAGACGAGATAGCAGGGCTGAACTATGGCTACACCTTC.

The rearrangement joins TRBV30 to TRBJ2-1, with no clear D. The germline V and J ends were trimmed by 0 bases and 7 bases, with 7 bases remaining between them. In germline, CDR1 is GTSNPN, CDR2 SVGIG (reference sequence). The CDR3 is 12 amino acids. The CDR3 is CAWSVGYNEQFF. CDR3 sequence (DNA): TGTGCCTGGAGTGTGGGGTATAATGAGCAGTTCTTC.

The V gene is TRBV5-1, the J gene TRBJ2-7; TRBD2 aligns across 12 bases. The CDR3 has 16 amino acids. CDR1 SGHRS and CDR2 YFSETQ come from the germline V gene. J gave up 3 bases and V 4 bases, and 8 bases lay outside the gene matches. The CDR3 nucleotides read TGCGCCAGCAGCCACATCGGACTAGCGGGGAACTACGAGCAGTACTTC. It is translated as CASSHIGLAGNYEQYF.

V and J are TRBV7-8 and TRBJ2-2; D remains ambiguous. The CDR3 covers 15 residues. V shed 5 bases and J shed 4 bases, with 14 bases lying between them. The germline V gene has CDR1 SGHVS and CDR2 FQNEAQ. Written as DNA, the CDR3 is TGTGCCAGCAGCCCGCCAGCCAGACCCACCGGGGAGCTGTTTTTT. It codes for CASSPPARPTGELFF.

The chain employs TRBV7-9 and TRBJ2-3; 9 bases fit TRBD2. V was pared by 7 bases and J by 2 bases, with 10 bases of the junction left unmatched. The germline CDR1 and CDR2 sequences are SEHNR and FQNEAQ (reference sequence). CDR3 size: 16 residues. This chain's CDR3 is CASKQKAGGPTDTQYF. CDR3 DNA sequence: TGTGCCAGCAAACAAAAGGCGGGAGGGCCCACAGATACGCAGTATTTT.

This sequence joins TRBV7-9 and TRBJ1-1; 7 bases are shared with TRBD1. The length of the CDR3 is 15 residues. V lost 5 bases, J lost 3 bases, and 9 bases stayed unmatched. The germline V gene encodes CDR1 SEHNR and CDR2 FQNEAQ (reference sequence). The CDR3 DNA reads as TGTGCCAGCAGCCGTGACCGGCAGGGGGACACTGAAGCTTTCTTT. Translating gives CASSRDRQGDTEAFF. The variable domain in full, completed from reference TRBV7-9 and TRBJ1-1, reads DTGVSQNPRHKITKRGQNVTFRCDPISEHNRLYWYRQTLGQGPEFLTYFQNEAQLEKSRLLSDRFSAERPKGSFSTLEIQRTEQGDSAMYLCASSRDRQGDTEAFFGQGTRLTVV.

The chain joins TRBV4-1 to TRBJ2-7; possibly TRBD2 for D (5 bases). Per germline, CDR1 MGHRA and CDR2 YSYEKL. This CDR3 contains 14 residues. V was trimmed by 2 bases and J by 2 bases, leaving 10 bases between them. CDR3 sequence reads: CASSQFEGTYEQYF. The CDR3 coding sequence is TGCGCCAGCAGCCAATTTGAGGGAACCTACGAGCAGTACTTC.

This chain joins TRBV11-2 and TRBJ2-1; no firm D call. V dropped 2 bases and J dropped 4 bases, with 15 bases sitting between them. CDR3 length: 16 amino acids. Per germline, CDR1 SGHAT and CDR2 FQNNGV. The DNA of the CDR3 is TGTGCCAGCAGCTTACAGATGGCAGCAACTTACAATGAGCAGTTCTTC. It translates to CASSLQMAATYNEQFF.

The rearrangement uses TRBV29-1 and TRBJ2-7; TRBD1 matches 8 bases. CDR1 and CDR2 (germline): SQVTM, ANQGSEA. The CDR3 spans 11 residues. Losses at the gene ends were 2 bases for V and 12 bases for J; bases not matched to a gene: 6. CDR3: CSVELGQGRYF. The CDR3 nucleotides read TGCAGCGTTGAACTTGGACAGGGAAGGTACTTC.

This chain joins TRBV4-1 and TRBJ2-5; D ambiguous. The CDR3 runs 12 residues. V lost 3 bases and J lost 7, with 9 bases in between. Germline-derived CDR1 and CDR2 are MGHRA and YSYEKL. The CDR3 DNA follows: TGCGCCAGCAGCCATCCCCTTGGGACCCAGTACTTC. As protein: CASSHPLGTQYF.

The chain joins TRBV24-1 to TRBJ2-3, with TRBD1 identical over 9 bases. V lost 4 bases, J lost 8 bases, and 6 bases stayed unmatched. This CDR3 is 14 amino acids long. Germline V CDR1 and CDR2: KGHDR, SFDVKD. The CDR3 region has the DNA TGTGCCACCAGTGAGTCTACAGGGGGCCTTACGCAGTATTTT. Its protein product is CATSESTGGLTQYF.